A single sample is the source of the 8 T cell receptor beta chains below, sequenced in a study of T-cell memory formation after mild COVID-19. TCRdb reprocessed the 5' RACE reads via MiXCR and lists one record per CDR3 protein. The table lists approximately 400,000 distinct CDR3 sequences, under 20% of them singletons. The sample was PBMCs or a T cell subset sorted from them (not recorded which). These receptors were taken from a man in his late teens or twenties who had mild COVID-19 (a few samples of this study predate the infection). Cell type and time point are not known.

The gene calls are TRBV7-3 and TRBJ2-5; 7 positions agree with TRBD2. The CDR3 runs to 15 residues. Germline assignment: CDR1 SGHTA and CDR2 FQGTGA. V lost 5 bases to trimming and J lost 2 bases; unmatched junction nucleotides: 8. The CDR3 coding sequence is TGTGCCAGCAGCCGTACGGGGGGAGGACAAGAGACCCAGTACTTC. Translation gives CASSRTGGGQETQYF. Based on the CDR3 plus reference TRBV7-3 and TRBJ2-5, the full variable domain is GAGVSQTPSNKVTEKGKYVELRCDPISGHTALYWYRQSLGQGPEFLIYFQGTGAADDSGLPNDRFFAVRPEGSVSTLKIQRTERGDSAVYLCASSRTGGGQETQYFGPGTRLLVL.

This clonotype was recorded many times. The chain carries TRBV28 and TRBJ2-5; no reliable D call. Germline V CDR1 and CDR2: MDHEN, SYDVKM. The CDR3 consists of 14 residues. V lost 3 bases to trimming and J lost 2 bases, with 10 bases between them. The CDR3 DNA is TGTGCCAGCAGTTTTCCCGTGGGGCAAGAGACCCAGTACTTC. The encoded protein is CASSFPVGQETQYF.

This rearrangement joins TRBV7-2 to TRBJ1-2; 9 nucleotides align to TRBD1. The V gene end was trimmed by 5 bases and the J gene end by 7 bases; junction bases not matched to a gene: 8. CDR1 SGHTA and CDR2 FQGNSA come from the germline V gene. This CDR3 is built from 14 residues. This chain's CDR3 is CASSQQQGAGGYTF. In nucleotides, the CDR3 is TGTGCCAGCAGCCAACAACAGGGGGCGGGTGGCTACACCTTC.

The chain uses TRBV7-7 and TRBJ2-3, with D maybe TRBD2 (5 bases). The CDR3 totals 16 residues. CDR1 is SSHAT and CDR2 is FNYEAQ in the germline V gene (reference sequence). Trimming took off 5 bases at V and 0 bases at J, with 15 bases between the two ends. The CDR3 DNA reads TGTGCCAGCAGCCCGGGCGCCGGGATGAGCACAGATACGCAGTATTTT. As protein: CASSPGAGMSTDTQYF.

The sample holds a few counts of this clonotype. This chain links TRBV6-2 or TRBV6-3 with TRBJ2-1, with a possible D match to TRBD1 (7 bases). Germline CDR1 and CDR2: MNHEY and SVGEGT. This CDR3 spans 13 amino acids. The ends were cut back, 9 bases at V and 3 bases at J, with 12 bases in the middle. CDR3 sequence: CASSGGFYNEQFF. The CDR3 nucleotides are TGTGCCAGTTCAGGGGGGTTCTACAATGAGCAGTTCTTC.

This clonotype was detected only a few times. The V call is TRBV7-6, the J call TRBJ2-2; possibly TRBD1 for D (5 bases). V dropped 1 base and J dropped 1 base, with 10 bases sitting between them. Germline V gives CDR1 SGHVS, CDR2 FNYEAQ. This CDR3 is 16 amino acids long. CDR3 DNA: TGTGCCAGCAGCTTAGGCCCAGGGATGAACACCGGGGAGCTGTTTTTT. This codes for CASSLGPGMNTGELFF.

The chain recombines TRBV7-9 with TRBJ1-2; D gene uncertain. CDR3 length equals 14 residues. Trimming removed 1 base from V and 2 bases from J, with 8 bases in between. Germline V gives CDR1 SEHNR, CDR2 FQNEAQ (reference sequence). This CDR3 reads CASSLEWENYGYTF. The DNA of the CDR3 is TGTGCCAGCAGCTTAGAGTGGGAGAACTATGGCTACACCTTC.

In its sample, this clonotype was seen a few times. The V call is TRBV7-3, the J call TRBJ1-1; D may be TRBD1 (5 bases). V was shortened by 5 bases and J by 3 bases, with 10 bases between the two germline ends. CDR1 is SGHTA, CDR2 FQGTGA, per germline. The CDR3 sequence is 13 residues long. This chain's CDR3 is CASSPGSDTEAFF. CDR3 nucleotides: TGTGCCAGCAGCCCAGGGTCGGACACTGAAGCTTTCTTT.